This T cell receptor (beta chain) appears in the sequencing data of a study of blood T cells in healthy people across ages. PCR was performed a second time for roughly 6 to 12 cycles using a sample-barcoded 5' primer and a J-beta primer mix. Each cDNA molecule was tagged by a template-switch adaptor with 12 random nucleotides. One entry per CDR3 protein results from TCRdb running MiXCR on the 5' RACE reads. Among roughly 700,000 distinct CDR3 sequences, roughly 50% were seen once, and the ten largest hold around a third. Study-level results: Older individuals had lower TCR beta diversity per million T cells (the decline was roughly linear).

Healthy Caucasians from Russia aged about 6 to 90 served as donors. To note about this clonotype: Its antigen remains unidentified. The junction differs from germline at one of its ends, possibly a read error.

CDR1 is SGHDN, CDR2 FVKESK, per germline. The CDR3 has 18 amino acids. The chain links TRBV14 to TRBJ2-6; possibly TRBD1 for D (6 bases). The source of this sequence is a woman in her fifties or sixties in good health. Source material: blood. The CDR3 region is CASSLRGTKFTGANVLTF. The CDR3 bases are TGTGCCAGCAGCCTCCGAGGGACAAAATTCACTGGGGCTAACGTCCTGACTTTC.